This TCR beta chain was recovered during a study of somatic mutations in cytotoxic T cells in rheumatoid arthritis. Data came from immunoSEQ multiplex PCR; TCRdb stores just in-frame clones and leaves some out. The table lists almost 7,500 clones, 74% of them singletons. V lost 5 bases and J 7 bases, leaving 23 bases between the germline ends. Germline loops: CDR1 LNHDA, CDR2 SQIVND (reference sequence). The CDR3 spans 17 residues. Sequenced input: CD8+ T cells sorted from blood. This receptor was obtained from an adult with rheumatoid arthritis. This rearrangement joins TRBV19 to TRBJ2-2; D is perhaps TRBD1 or TRBD2 (5 bases each). CDR3 in amino acids: CASSWPPGRSVGGELFF. Written as DNA, the CDR3 is TGTGCCAGTAGTTGGCCCCCGGGACGTTCCGTTGGCGGGGAGCTGTTTTTT.